This T cell receptor (beta chain) was recovered during a study of blood T cell repertoires in COVID-19. The CDR3 covers 14 residues. The germline gives CDR1 SGHRS, CDR2 YFSETQ. With 7 bases removed from V and 1 base from J, the gap between germline ends came to 11 bases. Assay used: immunoSEQ multiplex PCR; TCRdb lists only in-frame clones, some missing. The sample has roughly 100,000 clones, about four fifths seen once. The sequence was obtained from a man between 60 and 75 years old with acute or convalescent COVID-19. Sequencing used peripheral blood. J is TRBJ2-2 and V is TRBV5-1; possibly TRBD2 for D (6 bases). The CDR3 bases are TGCGCCAGCGGGGAGGCCTGGAACACCGGGGAGCTGTTTTTT. It translates to CASGEAWNTGELFF.